These 9 T cell receptor beta chains were all obtained from the same sample, sequenced in a study of T cells in Graves' hyperthyroidism and ophthalmopathy. TCR beta CDR3 regions were amplified from RNA transcripts. The HTBI primer set served for first-round RT-PCR of the TCR CDR3. A single record per CDR3 protein comes from TCRdb applying MiXCR to the multiplex PCR reads. The sample yields hundreds of thousands of distinct CDR3 sequences, about 15% seen once. The sample comprised blood. The source of these receptors is a woman aged 40 to 50 with Graves' ophthalmopathy.

This clonotype came up many times. The rearrangement links TRBV25-1 to TRBJ1-1, with D possibly matching TRBD1 (5 bases). From germline, CDR1 is MGHDK and CDR2 SYGVNS. This CDR3 region has 13 residues. V was cut by 9 bases and J by 3 bases, with 14 bases left in between. CDR3 sequence: CASCLGGDTEAFF. The CDR3 DNA is TGTGCCAGTTGCCTAGGAGGGGACACTGAAGCTTTCTTT. The entire variable domain, with the rest obtained from reference TRBV25-1 and TRBJ1-1, is as follows: EADIYQTPRYLVIGTGKKITLECSQTMGHDKMYWYQQDPGMELHLIHYSYGVNSTEKGDLSSESTVSRIRTEHFPLTLESARPSHTSQYLCASCLGGDTEAFFGQGTRLTVV.

This clonotype showed up many times. V is TRBV19 and J is TRBJ1-1; no definite D call. The CDR3 totals 15 residues. In germline, CDR1 is LNHDA, CDR2 SQIVND (reference sequence). V was shortened by 3 bases and J by 4 bases, with 15 bases between the two germline ends. The CDR3: CASSIPLGGPTEAFF. The CDR3 nucleotides read TGTGCCAGTAGTATTCCCCTTGGAGGGCCCACTGAAGCTTTCTTT.

This clonotype has only a few counts. The chain has TRBV20-1 and TRBJ1-2; 7 positions agree with TRBD1. The V gene's germline CDR1 is DFQATT and CDR2 SNEGSKA (reference sequence). V gave up 0 bases and J gave up 7 bases; unmatched junction bases: 5. There are 13 residues in the CDR3. CDR3: CSARETQGFGYTF. The CDR3 nucleotides read TGCAGTGCTAGAGAGACACAGGGGTTTGGCTACACCTTC.

This clonotype was observed many times. The chain is built from TRBV27 and TRBJ2-7, with D hard to call. The germline CDR1 and CDR2 sequences are MNHEY and SMNVEV (reference sequence). CDR3 length equals 12 residues. CDR3 region: CASTTESYEQYF. The DNA of the CDR3 is TGTGCGTCGACGACTGAATCCTACGAGCAGTACTTC.

This clonotype came up many times. This chain joins TRBV7-2 and TRBJ1-1; 9 nucleotides agree with TRBD1. Germline assignment: CDR1 SGHTA and CDR2 FQGNSA. The CDR3 consists of 13 residues. Trimming removed 1 base from V and 12 bases from J; junction bases left unmatched: 6. The CDR3 nucleotides read TGTGCCAGCAGCTTAGATGGACAGGGGATAACTTTCTTT. This sequence encodes CASSLDGQGITFF.

This clonotype was detected only a few times. CDR3 residues: CASSQVGSTAHEQYF. The CDR3 nucleotides read TGTGCCAGCAGCCAAGTCGGTAGTACAGCCCACGAGCAGTACTTC. The chain links TRBV4-2 to TRBJ2-7, with D hard to call. V lost 1 base and J lost 5, with 15 bases in between. Germline CDR1 and CDR2: LGHNA and YNFKEQ. The CDR3 runs 15 residues.

This clonotype was found a few times. The CDR3 sequence: CASSLLGPYTEAFF. CDR3 DNA sequence: TGTGCCAGCAGTTTACTGGGCCCCTACACTGAAGCTTTCTTT. V gene TRBV28 combines with J gene TRBJ1-1; D gene uncertain. This CDR3 spans 14 amino acids. CDR1 and CDR2 (germline): MDHEN, SYDVKM. Deletions cut 2 bases from V and 3 bases from J, with 10 bases between.

This clonotype was counted ten times or more. Because the CDR3's place on the DNA is in doubt, the DNA is left out and the CDR3 is given as listed by TCRdb. The CDR3: CASSTSLEGAINQPQHF. The chain joins TRBV6-4 to TRBJ1-5; the D call in the table, TRBD1, was not verified against the DNA. The CDR3 is made up of 17 amino acids, end residues included. CDR1 is MRHNA and CDR2 is SNTAGT in the germline V gene.

This clonotype was counted once. This chain uses TRBV20-1 with TRBJ2-5, with TRBD2 matching 7 bases. There are 14 residues in the CDR3. From germline, CDR1 is DFQATT and CDR2 SNEGSKA (reference sequence). V was clipped by 6 bases and J by 5 bases; unmatched bases: 12. This CDR3 reads CSAGLLGEGETQYF. The CDR3 nucleotides read TGCAGTGCGGGTCTTTTAGGGGAGGGGGAGACCCAGTACTTC.